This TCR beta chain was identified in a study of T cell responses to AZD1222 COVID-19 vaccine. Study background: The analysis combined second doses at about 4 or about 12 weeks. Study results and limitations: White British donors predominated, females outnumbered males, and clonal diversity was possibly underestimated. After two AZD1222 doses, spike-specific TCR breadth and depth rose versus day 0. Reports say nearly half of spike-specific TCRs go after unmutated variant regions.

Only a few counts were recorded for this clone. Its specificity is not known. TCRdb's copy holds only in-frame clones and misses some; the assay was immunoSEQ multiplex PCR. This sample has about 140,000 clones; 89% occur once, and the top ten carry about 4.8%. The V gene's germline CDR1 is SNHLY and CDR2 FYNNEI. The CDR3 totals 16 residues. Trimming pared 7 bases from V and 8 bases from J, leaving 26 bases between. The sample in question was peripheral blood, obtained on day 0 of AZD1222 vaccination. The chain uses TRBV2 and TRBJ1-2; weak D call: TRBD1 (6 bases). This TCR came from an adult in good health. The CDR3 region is CASNPIRDYRVGGYTF. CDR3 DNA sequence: TGTGCCAGCAATCCAATACGAGATTACAGGGTAGGCGGCTACACCTTC. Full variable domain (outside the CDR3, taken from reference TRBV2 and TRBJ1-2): EPEVTQTPSHQVTQMGQEVILRCVPISNHLYFYWYRQILGQKVEFLVSFYNNEISEKSEIFDDQFSVERPDGSNFTLKIRSTKLEDSAMYFCASNPIRDYRVGGYTFGSGTRLTVV.